This T cell receptor (beta chain) stems from a study of T cells in tuberculosis. Unsorted cryopreserved PBMC were sequenced, averaging around 100,000 T cells per clinical donor. Here immunoSEQ multiplex PCR was the method, and the copy in TCRdb shows in-frame clones only, minus some. The sample lists tens of thousands of clones; roughly 90% were seen once. Notes on this clone: Antigen: not known.

General study points: Shorter CDR3-alpha in active tuberculosis partly drove smaller distances.

The sample taken for sequencing was PBMCs. This clonotype was sampled from a donor between 5 and 29 years old with latent tuberculosis or without tuberculosis infection. Some clones in this sample may be carry-over from other donors' samples.

The CDR3 nucleotides are TGTGCCAGCAGCATGGGACAGTCTTTTTCACCCCTCCACTTT. Residues: CASSMGQSFSPLHF. This chain connects TRBV2 to TRBJ1-6, with 7 bases lining up with TRBD1. Per germline, CDR1 SNHLY and CDR2 FYNNEI. V was pared by 6 bases and J by 9 bases, with 8 bases of the junction left unmatched. The CDR3 is 14 residues long.